The source of this TCR beta chain is a study of blood T cell repertoires in COVID-19. The germline V gene has CDR1 ENHRY and CDR2 SYGVKD. The CDR3 runs 15 residues. Trimming cost V 0 bases and J 5 bases, with 13 bases left between them. Authors' methods: Counts of nucleated cells, estimated from reference gene primer amplification, were obtained. Clones were sequenced by immunoSEQ multiplex PCR, and TCRdb holds only the in-frame ones, with some missing. V, J and clone size are taken as reported in that table, and D and trimming were inferred from the DNA itself. The sample yields 30,000 to 40,000 clones, 70% to 90% seen once.

Sequenced material: peripheral blood. This TCR derives from a man between 65 and 85 years old with active COVID-19. This sequence joins TRBV10-3 and TRBJ2-5, with D hard to call. CDR3 sequence reads: CAISESRASTETQYF. CDR3 coding DNA: TGTGCCATCAGTGAGTCGCGAGCATCTACGGAGACCCAGTACTTC.